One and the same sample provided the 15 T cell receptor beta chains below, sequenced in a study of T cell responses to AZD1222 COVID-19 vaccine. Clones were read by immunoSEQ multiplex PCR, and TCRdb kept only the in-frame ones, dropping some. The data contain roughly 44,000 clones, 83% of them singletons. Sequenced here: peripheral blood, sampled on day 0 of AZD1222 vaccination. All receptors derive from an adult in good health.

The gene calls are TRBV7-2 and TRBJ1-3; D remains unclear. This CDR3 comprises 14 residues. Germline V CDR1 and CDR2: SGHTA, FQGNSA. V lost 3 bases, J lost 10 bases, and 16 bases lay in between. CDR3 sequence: CASSLRPGVQTIYF. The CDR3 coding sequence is TGTGCCAGCAGCTTGAGACCGGGTGTCCAAACCATATATTTT.

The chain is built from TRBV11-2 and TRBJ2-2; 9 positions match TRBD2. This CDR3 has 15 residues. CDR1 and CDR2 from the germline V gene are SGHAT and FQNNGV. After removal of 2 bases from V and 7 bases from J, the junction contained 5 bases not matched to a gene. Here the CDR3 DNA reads TGTGCCAGCAGCTTACTGCGGGGGGGTGGCGGGGAGCTGTTTTTT. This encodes CASSLLRGGGGELFF.

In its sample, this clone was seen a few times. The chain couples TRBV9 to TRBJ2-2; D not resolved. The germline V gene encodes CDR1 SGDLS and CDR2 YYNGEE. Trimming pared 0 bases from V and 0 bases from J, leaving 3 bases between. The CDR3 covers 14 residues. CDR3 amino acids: CASSVEPNTGELFF. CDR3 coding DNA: TGTGCCAGCAGCGTAGAGCCGAACACCGGGGAGCTGTTTTTT.

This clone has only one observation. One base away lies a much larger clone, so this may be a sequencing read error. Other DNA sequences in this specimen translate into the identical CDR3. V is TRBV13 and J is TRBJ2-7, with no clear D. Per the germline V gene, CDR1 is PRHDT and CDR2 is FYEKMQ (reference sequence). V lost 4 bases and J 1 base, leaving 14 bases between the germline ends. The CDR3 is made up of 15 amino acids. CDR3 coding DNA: TGTGCCAGCAGCTCTCCGTCCCGGGTTTCCTACGAGCAGTACTTC. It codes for CASSSPSRVSYEQYF. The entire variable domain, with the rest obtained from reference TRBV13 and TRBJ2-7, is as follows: AAGVIQSPRHLIKEKRETATLKCYPIPRHDTVYWYQQGPGQDPQFLISFYEKMQSDKGSIPDRFSAQQFSDYHSELNMSSLELGDSALYFCASSSPSRVSYEQYFGPGTRLTVT.

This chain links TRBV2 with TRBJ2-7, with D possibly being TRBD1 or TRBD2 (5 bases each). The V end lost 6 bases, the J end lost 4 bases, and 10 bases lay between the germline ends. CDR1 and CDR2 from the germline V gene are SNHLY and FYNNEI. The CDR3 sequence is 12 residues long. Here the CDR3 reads CASSLGTYEQYF. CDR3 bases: TGTGCCAGCAGCTTGGGGACGTACGAGCAGTACTTC.

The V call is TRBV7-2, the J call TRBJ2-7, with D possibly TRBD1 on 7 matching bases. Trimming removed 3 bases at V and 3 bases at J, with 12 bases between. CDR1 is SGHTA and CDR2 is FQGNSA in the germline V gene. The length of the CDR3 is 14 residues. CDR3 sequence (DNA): TGTGCCAGCAGCTTGGCGGGGACAGACTACGAGCAGTACTTC. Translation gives CASSLAGTDYEQYF. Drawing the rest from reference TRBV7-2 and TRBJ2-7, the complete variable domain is GAGVSQSPSNKVTEKGKDVELRCDPISGHTALYWYRQSLGQGLEFLIYFQGNSAPDKSGLPSDRFSAERTGGSVSTLTIQRTQQEDSAVYLCASSLAGTDYEQYFGPGTRLTVT.

The CDR3 DNA is TGCGCCAGCAGCCCCGGGACTAGCGGCCTCACAGATACGCAGTATTTT. This translates into CASSPGTSGLTDTQYF. The chain joins TRBV5-1 to TRBJ2-3, with 11 positions matching TRBD2. The CDR3 length is 16 residues. Germline V lookup: CDR1 SGHRS, CDR2 YFSETQ. Losses at the gene ends were 4 bases for V and 2 bases for J; bases not matched to a gene: 6.

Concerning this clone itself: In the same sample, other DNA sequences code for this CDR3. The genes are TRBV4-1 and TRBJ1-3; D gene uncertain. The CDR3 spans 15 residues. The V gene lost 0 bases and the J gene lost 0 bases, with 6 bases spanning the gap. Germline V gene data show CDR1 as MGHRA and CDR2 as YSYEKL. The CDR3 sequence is CASSQDSNSGNTIYF. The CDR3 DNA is TGCGCCAGCAGCCAAGATTCCAACTCTGGAAACACCATATATTTT.

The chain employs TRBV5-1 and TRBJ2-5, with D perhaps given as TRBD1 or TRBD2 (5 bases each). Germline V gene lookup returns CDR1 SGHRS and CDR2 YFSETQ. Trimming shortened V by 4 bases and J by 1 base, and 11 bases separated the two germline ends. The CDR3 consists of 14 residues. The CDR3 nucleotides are TGCGCCAGCAGCCAACTAGGGGTCCAAGAGACCCAGTACTTC. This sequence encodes CASSQLGVQETQYF.

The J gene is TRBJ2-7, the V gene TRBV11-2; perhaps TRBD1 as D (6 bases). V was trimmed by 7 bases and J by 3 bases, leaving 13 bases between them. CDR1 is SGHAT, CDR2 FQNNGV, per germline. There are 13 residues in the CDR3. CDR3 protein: CASKPGHYYEQYF. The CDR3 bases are TGTGCCAGCAAACCGGGACACTACTACGAGCAGTACTTC.

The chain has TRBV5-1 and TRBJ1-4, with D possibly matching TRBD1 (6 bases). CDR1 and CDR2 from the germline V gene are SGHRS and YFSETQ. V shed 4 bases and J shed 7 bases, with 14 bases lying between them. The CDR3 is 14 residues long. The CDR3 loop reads CASSPGQFTEKLFF. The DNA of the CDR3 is TGCGCCAGCAGCCCGGGACAATTCACTGAAAAACTGTTTTTT.

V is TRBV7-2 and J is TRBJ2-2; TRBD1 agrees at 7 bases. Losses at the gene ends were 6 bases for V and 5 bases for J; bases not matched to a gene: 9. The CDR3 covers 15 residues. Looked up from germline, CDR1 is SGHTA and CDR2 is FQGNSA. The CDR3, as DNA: TGTGCCAGCAGGCCTGACAGGGAGAAAACCGGGGAGCTGTTTTTT. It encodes CASRPDREKTGELFF.

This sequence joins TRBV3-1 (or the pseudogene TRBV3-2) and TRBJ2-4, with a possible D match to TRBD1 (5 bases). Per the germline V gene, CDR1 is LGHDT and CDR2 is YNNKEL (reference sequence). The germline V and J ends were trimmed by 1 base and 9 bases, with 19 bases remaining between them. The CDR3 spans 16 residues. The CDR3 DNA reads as TGTGCCAGCAGCCAAGCCGGGCGGCAGGGAAGGAGCATTCAGTACTTC. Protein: CASSQAGRQGRSIQYF.

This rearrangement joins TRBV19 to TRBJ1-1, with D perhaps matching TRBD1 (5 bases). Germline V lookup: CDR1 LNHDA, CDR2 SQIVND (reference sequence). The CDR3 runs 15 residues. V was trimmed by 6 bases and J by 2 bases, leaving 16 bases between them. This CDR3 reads CASRMGPTVNTEAFF. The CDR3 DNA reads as TGTGCCAGTAGAATGGGGCCGACAGTAAACACTGAAGCTTTCTTT.

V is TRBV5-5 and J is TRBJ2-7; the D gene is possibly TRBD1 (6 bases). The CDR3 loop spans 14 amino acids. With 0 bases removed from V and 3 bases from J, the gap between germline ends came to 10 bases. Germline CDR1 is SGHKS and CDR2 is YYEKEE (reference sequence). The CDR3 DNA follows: TGTGCCAGCAGCTTGGCTGACAGGATCTACGAGCAGTACTTC. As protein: CASSLADRIYEQYF.